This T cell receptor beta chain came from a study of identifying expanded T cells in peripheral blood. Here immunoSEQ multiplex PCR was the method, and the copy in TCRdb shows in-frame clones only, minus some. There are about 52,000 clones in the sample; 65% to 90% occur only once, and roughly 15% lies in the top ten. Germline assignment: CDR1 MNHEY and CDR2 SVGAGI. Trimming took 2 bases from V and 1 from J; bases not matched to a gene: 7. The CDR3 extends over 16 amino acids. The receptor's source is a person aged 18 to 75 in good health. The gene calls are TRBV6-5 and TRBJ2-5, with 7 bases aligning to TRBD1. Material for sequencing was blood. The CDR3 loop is CASSYLPTGPQETQYF. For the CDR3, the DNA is TGTGCCAGCAGTTACCTACCGACAGGGCCCCAAGAGACCCAGTACTTC.